A selection of T cell receptor beta chains follows, all from one sample in a study of T cells in Graves' hyperthyroidism and ophthalmopathy. TCRdb re-analysed the multiplex PCR reads in MiXCR, keeping a single row per CDR3 protein. The profile shows under 350,000 distinct CDR3 sequences, 15% to 20% of them singletons. Sequenced: blood. The origin of the receptors is a woman aged 50 to 60 with Graves' hyperthyroidism. CDR3s include the opening cysteine and the closing phenylalanine or tryptophan. Each record gives: J gene, V gene, D gene, clone size, CDR3 DNA, CDR3 protein. The D gene is left open where the match is weak. Some rows have no size entry. The others give once, few or many, or a class for an expanded clone.

>TRBJ1-1|TRBV20-1|-|-
TGCAGTGCACCTTGGGGGGGTACCACTGAAGCTTTCTTT
CSAPWGGTTEAFF
>TRBJ2-3|TRBV24-1|-|many
TGTGCCACCAGTGATACGACAGACCGCGGGGATACGCAGTATTTT
CATSDTTDRGDTQYF
>TRBJ2-1|TRBV7-9|-|many
TGTGCCAGCAGCTTAGAGGGGTGGATGTACAATGAGCAGTTCTTC
CASSLEGWMYNEQFF
>TRBJ2-5|TRBV20-1|TRBD2|-
TGCAGTGCCCCCCCTCAGGCGGGAGGTAACCAAGAGACCCAGTACTTC
CSAPPQAGGNQETQYF
>TRBJ2-3|TRBV20-1|TRBD2|-
TGCAGTGCTCGAGACCCTGGGGGACTAGGGTCCATCGTGCAGTATTTT
CSARDPGGLGSIVQYF
>TRBJ1-2|TRBV12-3/TRBV12-4|TRBD1|many
TGTGCCAGCAGTGCACCAGCTGGGACAGGGGGCCCCTATGGCTACACCTTC
CASSAPAGTGGPYGYTF
>TRBJ1-1|TRBV9|-|-
TGTGCCAGCAGCGCCCCTGGCGCTTTCTTT
CASSAPGAFF
>TRBJ1-1|TRBV20-1|TRBD1|many
TGCAGTGCTAGCGGCAGGGGGCTCACTGAAGCTTTCTTT
CSASGRGLTEAFF
>TRBJ1-1|TRBV7-8|TRBD1|many
TGTGCCAGCAGCCCCCGGGACAGGACCGTGAACACTGAAGCTTTCTTT
CASSPRDRTVNTEAFF
>TRBJ2-3|TRBV6-5|-|-
TGTGCCAGCAGTTACTCGTTAGAATCAAGGACGCAGTATTTT
CASSYSLESRTQYF
>TRBJ2-3|TRBV7-3|TRBD2|-
TGTGCCAGCAGCGAACGCGGGGGTCTCACAGATACGCAGTATTTT
CASSERGGLTDTQYF
>TRBJ2-3|TRBV10-3|-|many
TGTGCCATCAGTGATACACAGGTCCCCACAGATACGCAGTATTTT
CAISDTQVPTDTQYF
>TRBJ1-2|TRBV6-1|-|many
TGTGCCAGCGAGCAATTGTGGGGCTATGGCTACACCTTC
CASEQLWGYGYTF
>TRBJ2-5|TRBV30|-|few
TGTGCCTGGAACGTACAGGGTCGGGAGACCCAGTACTTC
CAWNVQGRETQYF
>TRBJ1-2|TRBV27|-|-
TGTGCCGGCAGTCCCACGGGGGCTTCGTGGGTAAAAGGCTACACCTTC
CAGSPTGASWVKGYTF
>TRBJ2-1|TRBV5-8|TRBD1|-
TGTGCCAGCAGCTCAGGGACAGGGAAAGGACACAATGAGCAGTTCTTC
CASSSGTGKGHNEQFF
>TRBJ1-6|TRBV19|-|-
TGTGCCAGTATGAGGACACATGATAATTCACCCCTCCACTTT
CASMRTHDNSPLHF
>TRBJ1-6|TRBV6-1|-|many
TGTGCCAGCAGTTCACAGGGATATTCACCCCTCCACTTT
CASSSQGYSPLHF
>TRBJ2-1|TRBV2|-|many
TGTGCCAGCATTGCCCCCAGGGACGCGGGCAATGAGCAGTTCTTC
CASIAPRDAGNEQFF
>TRBJ2-7|TRBV27|-|-
TGTGCCAGCAGTTTGGCCGGGGACTTCCCGAATGGGGAGCAGTACTTC
CASSLAGDFPNGEQYF
>TRBJ2-7|TRBV19|-|-
TGTGCCAGTAGTTCCGCCGGGACGGGTGACTACGGGCAGTACTTC
CASSSAGTGDYGQYF
>TRBJ2-3|TRBV12-3/TRBV12-4|-|many
TGTGCCAGCACCTTGGGGGGCACAGATACGCAGTATTTT
CASTLGGTDTQYF
>TRBJ1-1|TRBV11-2|-|many
TGTGCCAGCAGCGGAGGCGCAGGGGAGGGGAACACTGAAGCTTTCTTT
CASSGGAGEGNTEAFF
>TRBJ1-2|TRBV30|TRBD1|-
TGTGCCTGGAGGCCCCCCGGACAGGGAGGGGGCTACACCTTC
CAWRPPGQGGGYTF
>TRBJ2-4|TRBV2|-|-
TGTGCCAGCAGAAGGTCCGGTAGCAAAAACATTCAGTACTTC
CASRRSGSKNIQYF
>TRBJ1-3|TRBV5-6|-|-
TGTGCCAGCACCCGGCTGGGGTCTGGAAACACCATATATTTT
CASTRLGSGNTIYF
>TRBJ2-3|TRBV20-1|TRBD2|many
TGCAGTGCTAGAGATAAGGCGGGAGTAGGAAGCGCAGATACGCAGTATTTT
CSARDKAGVGSADTQYF
>TRBJ1-3|TRBV12-3/TRBV12-4|-|-
TGTGCCAGCAGTCCTCCAGAGGTGGGAAACACCATATATTTT
CASSPPEVGNTIYF
>TRBJ2-3|TRBV30|TRBD2|few
TGTGCCTGGAGTGGGACGGGAGGCTTCCGAGGTAGCACAGATACGCAGTATTTT
CAWSGTGGFRGSTDTQYF
>TRBJ2-3|TRBV3-1|TRBD2|many
TGTGCCAGCAGCCAAATCCGCGGGGGTTCTAGTACAGATACGCAGTATTTT
CASSQIRGGSSTDTQYF
>TRBJ2-2|TRBV6-1|-|-
TGTGCCAGCAGCATAGGGGTGGGGGGGGAGCTGTTTTTT
CASSIGVGGELFF
>TRBJ1-6|TRBV19|-|-
TGTGCCAGTAGTATGGAAATTTCTAGGGCCCTCCACTTT
CASSMEISRALHF
>TRBJ1-6|TRBV5-1|-|few
TGCGCCAGCAGCCTCGGCGAGAATTCACCCCTCCACTTT
CASSLGENSPLHF
>TRBJ2-3|TRBV7-2|TRBD2|few
TGTGCCAGCAGCTTCGGTCTAAGCGGGGGGTCGGATAAGTATTTT
CASSFGLSGGSDKYF
>TRBJ2-7|TRBV11-2|-|-
TGTGCCAGCAGCCCAGAAGGGGCCGGACCCTACGAGCAGTACTTC
CASSPEGAGPYEQYF
>TRBJ1-2|TRBV12-3/TRBV12-4|TRBD1|-
TGTGCCAGCAGTCTCCAGGGGGACAGGGGGCGTGGCTACACCTTC
CASSLQGDRGRGYTF
>TRBJ1-1|TRBV25-1|-|-
TGTGCCAGCAGTGAATCGAATTGGGCCAGAGGGGAAGCTTTCTTT
CASSESNWARGEAFF
>TRBJ2-1|TRBV20-1|-|many
TGCAGCGGGACCCTGTCCTACAATGAGCAGTTCTTC
CSGTLSYNEQFF
>TRBJ1-2|TRBV15|TRBD1|many
TGTGCCACCAGCAGAGGCGTCGGACAGGGGGCGGGTGGCTACACCTTC
CATSRGVGQGAGGYTF
>TRBJ2-5|TRBV20-1|-|once
TGCAGTGCTAGAGATCGTGGGGGCTTCGGCGAGACCCAGTACTTC
CSARDRGGFGETQYF
>TRBJ2-2|TRBV19|TRBD1|-
TGTGCCAGTACCCCGACAGGTCAGGGGGACACCGGGGAGCTGTTTTTT
CASTPTGQGDTGELFF